One sample yielded the 8 T cell receptor beta chains listed below, sequenced in a study of blood T cell repertoires in COVID-19. Profiling relied on immunoSEQ multiplex PCR, and the TCRdb table lists in-frame clones only, not all of them. The sample lists approximately 250,000 clones; less than 90% were seen once. The material sequenced was peripheral blood. The receptors were gathered from a man aged 55 to 69 with acute or convalescent COVID-19.

This sequence joins TRBV6-2 or TRBV6-3 and TRBJ2-1; 10 nucleotides agree with TRBD1. CDR3 length: 17 residues. The germline V gene has CDR1 MNHEY and CDR2 SVGEGT. Unmatched junction bases numbered 7, after V lost 5 bases and J lost 0 bases. The CDR3 coding sequence is TGTGCCAGCAGTGATCACCGGACAGGGGGCTCCTACAATGAGCAGTTCTTC. It translates to CASSDHRTGGSYNEQFF.

V gene TRBV19 combines with J gene TRBJ2-5, with D tentatively TRBD1 (5 bases). This CDR3 comprises 14 residues. Deletions cut 1 base from V and 4 bases from J, with 10 bases between. Looked up from germline, CDR1 is LNHDA and CDR2 is SQIVND (reference sequence). The CDR3 DNA follows: TGTGCCAGTAGTATAGGGGGCTGGAGAGAGACCCAGTACTTC. Its protein product is CASSIGGWRETQYF. Variable domain in full (rest from reference TRBV19 and TRBJ2-5): DGGITQSPKYLFRKEGQNVTLSCEQNLNHDAMYWYRQDPGQGLRLIYYSQIVNDFQKGDIAEGYSVSREKKESFPLTVTSAQKNPTAFYLCASSIGGWRETQYFGPGTRLLVL.

The V gene is TRBV15, the J gene TRBJ2-6, with 9 positions matching TRBD1. Germline-derived CDR1 and CDR2 are LNHNV and YYDKDF (reference sequence). V gave up 3 bases and J gave up 0 bases; unmatched junction bases: 0. This CDR3 is 16 amino acids long. The CDR3 DNA is TGTGCCACCAGCAGGGGACAGGGCTCTGGGGCCAACGTCCTGACTTTC. This codes for CATSRGQGSGANVLTF.

V and J are TRBV12-3 or TRBV12-4 and TRBJ1-1; 7 bases align to TRBD1. With 9 bases clipped from V and 10 bases from J, the junction kept 8 bases outside the gene matches. The CDR3 is 11 amino acids. The CDR3 loop reads CASCHRQGAFF. The CDR3 coding sequence is TGTGCCAGTTGCCATCGACAGGGAGCTTTCTTT.

The chain joins TRBV19 to TRBJ2-2, with 7 bases that match TRBD2. Trimming cost V 6 bases and J 3 bases; bases outside gene matches: 7. Per germline, CDR1 LNHDA and CDR2 SQIVND (reference sequence). This CDR3 spans 15 amino acids. CDR3 sequence: CASRDAGDYTGELFF. The CDR3 DNA sequence: TGTGCCAGTAGAGATGCGGGGGATTACACCGGGGAGCTGTTTTTT.

The count of this clone is one. The DNA of the CDR3 is TGTGCCAGCAGATCAACAGGTACTGAGCAGTTCTTC. The encoded protein is CASRSTGTEQFF. The chain couples TRBV3-1 (or the pseudogene TRBV3-2) to TRBJ2-1; perhaps TRBD1 as D (5 bases). Between the trimmed V and J ends, which lost 6 bases and 9 bases, there was a span of 12 bases. Germline CDR1 and CDR2: LGHDT and YNNKEL (reference sequence). The CDR3 sequence is 12 residues long.

The CDR3 coding sequence is TGCGCCAGCAGCCACCCCGGACAGGGAGGAGAGACCCAGTACTTC. As protein: CASSHPGQGGETQYF. The genes are TRBV5-1 and TRBJ2-5, with 8 bases lining up with TRBD1. Germline loops: CDR1 SGHRS, CDR2 YFSETQ. With 4 bases clipped from V and 4 bases from J, the junction kept 9 bases outside the gene matches. CDR3 length: 15 amino acids.

The J gene is TRBJ1-1, the V gene TRBV6-6; possibly TRBD1 for D (5 bases). Trimming removed 5 bases from V and 2 bases from J, with 18 bases in between. This CDR3 region has 16 residues. Per the germline V gene, CDR1 is MNHNY and CDR2 is SVGAGI (reference sequence). The DNA for the CDR3 is TGTGCCAGCAGTCCACCCCCATCGACAGCAAACACTGAAGCTTTCTTT. The encoded protein is CASSPPPSTANTEAFF.